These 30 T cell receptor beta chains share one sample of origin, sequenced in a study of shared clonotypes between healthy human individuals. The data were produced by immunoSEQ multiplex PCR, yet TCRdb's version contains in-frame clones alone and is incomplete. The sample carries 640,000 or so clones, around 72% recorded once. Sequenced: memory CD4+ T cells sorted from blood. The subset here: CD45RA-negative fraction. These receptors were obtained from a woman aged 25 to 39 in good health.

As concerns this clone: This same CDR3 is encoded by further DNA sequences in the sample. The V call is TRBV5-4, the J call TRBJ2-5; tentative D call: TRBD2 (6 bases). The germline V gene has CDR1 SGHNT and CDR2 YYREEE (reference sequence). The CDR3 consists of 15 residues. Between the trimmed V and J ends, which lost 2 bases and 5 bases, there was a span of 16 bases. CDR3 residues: CASSFRDGGRETQYF. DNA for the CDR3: TGTGCCAGCAGCTTCCGGGACGGGGGTAGGGAGACCCAGTACTTC.

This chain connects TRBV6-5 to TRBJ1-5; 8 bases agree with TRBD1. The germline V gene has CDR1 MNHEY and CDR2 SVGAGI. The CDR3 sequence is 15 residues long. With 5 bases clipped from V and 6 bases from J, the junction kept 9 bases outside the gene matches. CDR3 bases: TGTGCCAGCAGTAGGGACAGGTTGCCGGGTCAGCCCCAGCATTTT. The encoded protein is CASSRDRLPGQPQHF.

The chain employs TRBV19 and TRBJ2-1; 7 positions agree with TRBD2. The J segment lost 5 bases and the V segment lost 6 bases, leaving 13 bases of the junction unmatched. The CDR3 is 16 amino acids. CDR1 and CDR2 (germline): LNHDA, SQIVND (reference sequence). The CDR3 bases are TGTGCCAGTAGCCTCAGGACTAGTCAAATCCACAATGAGCAGTTCTTC. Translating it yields CASSLRTSQIHNEQFF.

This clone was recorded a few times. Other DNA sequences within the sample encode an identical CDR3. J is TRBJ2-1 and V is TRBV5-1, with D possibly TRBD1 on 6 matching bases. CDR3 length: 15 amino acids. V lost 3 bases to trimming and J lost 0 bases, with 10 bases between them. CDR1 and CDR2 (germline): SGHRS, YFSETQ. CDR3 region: CASSSDSSSYNEQFF. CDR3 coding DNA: TGCGCCAGCAGCTCGGACAGTAGCTCCTACAATGAGCAGTTCTTC.

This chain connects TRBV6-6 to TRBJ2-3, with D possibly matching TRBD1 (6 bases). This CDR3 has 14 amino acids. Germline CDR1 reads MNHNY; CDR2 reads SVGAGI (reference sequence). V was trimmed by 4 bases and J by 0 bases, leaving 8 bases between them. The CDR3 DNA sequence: TGTGCCAGCAGTTTGGACAGTAGCACAGATACGCAGTATTTT. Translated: CASSLDSSTDTQYF.

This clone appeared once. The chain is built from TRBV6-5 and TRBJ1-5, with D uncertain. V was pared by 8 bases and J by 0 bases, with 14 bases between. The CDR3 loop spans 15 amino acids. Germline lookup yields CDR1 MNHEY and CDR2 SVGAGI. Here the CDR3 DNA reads TGTGCCAGCTCTGAGGCGGGGTATAGCAATCAGCCCCAGCATTTT. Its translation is CASSEAGYSNQPQHF.

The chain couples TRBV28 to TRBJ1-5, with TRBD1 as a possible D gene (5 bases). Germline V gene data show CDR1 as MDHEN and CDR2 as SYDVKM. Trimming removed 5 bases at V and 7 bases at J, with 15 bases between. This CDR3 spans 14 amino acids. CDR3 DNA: TGTGCCAGCAGTCCTTATCGGGGGTTGCAGCCCCAGCATTTT. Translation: CASSPYRGLQPQHF. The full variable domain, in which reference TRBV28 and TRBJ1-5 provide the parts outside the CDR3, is DVKVTQSSRYLVKRTGEKVFLECVQDMDHENMFWYRQDPGLGLRLIYFSYDVKMKEKGDIPEGYSVSREKKERFSLILESASTNQTSMYLCASSPYRGLQPQHFGDGTRLSIL.

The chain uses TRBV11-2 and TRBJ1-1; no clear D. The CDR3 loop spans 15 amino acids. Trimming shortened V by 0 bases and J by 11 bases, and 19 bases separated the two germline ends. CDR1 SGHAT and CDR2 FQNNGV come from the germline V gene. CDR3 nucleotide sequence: TGTGCCAGCAGCTTAGATCGTCGGACGTCCCATTGGGCTTTCTTT. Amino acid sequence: CASSLDRRTSHWAFF.

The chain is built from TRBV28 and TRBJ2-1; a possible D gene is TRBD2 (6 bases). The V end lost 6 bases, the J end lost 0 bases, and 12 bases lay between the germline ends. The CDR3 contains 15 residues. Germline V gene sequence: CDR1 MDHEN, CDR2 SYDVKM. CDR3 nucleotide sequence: TGTGCCAGCAGCCCGTTCGGGAGCTCCTACAATGAGCAGTTCTTC. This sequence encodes CASSPFGSSYNEQFF.

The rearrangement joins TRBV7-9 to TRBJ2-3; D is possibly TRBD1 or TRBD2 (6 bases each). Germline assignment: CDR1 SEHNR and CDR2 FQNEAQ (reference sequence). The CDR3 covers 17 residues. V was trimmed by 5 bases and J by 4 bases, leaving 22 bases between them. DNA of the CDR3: TGTGCCAGCAGCCGGGCGGGGTCCGGGGGCTGGTCAGATACGCAGTATTTT. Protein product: CASSRAGSGGWSDTQYF.

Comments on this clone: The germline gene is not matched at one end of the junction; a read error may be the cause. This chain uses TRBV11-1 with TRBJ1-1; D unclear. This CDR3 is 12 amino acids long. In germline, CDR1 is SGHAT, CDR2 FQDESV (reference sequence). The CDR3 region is CASSLAPTGAFF. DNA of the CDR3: TGTGCCAGCAGCTTAGCCCCAACTGGAGCTTTCTTT. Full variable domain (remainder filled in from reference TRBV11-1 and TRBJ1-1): EAEVAQSPRYKITEKSQAVAFWCDPISGHATLYWYRQILGQGPELLVQFQDESVVDDSQLPKDRFSAERLKGVDSTLKIQPAELGDSAMYLCASSLAPTGAFFGQGTRLTVV.

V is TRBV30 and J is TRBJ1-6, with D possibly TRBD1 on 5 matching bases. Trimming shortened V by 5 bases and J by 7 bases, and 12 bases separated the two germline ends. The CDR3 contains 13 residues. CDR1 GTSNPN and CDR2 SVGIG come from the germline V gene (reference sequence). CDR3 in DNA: TGTGCCTGGTCCCTGGGGGGAAATTCACCCCTCCACTTT. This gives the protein CAWSLGGNSPLHF.

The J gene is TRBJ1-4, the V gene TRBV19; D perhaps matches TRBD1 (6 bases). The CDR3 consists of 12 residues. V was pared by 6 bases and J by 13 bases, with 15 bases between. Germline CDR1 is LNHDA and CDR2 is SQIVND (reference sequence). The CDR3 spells CASRPGTLGLFF. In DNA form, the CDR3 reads TGTGCCAGTAGACCGGGGACACTCGGACTGTTTTTT.

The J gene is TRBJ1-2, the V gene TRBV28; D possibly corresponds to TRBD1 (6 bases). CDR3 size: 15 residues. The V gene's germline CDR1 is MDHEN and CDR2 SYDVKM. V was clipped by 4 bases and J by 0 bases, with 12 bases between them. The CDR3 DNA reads TGTGCCAGCAGTTCCAGGGACACCCCTAACTATGGCTACACCTTC. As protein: CASSSRDTPNYGYTF.

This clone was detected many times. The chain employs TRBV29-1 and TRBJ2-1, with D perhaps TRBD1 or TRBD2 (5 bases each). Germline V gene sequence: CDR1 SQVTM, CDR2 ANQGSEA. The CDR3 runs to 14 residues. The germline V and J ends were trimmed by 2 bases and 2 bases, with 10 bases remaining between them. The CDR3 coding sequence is TGCAGCGTTGAAAGGGACGTTGCCTACAATGAGCAGTTCTTC. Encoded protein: CSVERDVAYNEQFF.

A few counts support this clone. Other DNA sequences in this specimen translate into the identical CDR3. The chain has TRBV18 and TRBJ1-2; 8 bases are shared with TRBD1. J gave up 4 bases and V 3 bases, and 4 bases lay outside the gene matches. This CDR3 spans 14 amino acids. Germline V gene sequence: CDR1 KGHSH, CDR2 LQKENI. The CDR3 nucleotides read TGTGCCAGCTCACCTGGGACAGGAGGCTATGGCTACACCTTC. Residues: CASSPGTGGYGYTF.

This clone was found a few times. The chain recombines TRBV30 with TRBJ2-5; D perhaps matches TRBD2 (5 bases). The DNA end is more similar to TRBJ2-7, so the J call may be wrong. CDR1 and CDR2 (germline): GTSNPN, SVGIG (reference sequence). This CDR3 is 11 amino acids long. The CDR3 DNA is TGTGCCTACCGAGGGTACTACGAGCAGTACTTC. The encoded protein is CAYRGYYEQYF.

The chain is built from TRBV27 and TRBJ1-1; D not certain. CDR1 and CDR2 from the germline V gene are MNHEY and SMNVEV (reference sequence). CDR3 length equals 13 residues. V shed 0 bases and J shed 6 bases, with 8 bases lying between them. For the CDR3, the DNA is TGTGCCAGCAGTTTATCTATACGCGCTGAAGCTTTCTTT. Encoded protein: CASSLSIRAEAFF.

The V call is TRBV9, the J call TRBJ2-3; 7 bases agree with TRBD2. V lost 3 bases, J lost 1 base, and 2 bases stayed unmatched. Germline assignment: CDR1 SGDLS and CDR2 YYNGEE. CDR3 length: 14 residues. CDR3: CASSESGGTDTQYF. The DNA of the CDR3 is TGTGCCAGCAGCGAAAGCGGGGGCACAGATACGCAGTATTTT.

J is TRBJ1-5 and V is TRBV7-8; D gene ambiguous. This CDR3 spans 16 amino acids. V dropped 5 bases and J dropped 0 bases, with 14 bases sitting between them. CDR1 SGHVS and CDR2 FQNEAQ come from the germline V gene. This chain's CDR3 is CASSPRELLSNQPQHF. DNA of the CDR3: TGTGCCAGCAGCCCCCGGGAACTACTTAGCAATCAGCCCCAGCATTTT.

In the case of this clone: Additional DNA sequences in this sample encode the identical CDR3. The CDR3: CASSPGTATGEQYF. The CDR3 coding sequence is TGCGCCAGCAGCCCCGGGACAGCAACGGGGGAGCAGTACTTC. The rearrangement uses TRBV5-1 and TRBJ2-7; the match to TRBD1 covers 7 bases. Losses at the gene ends were 4 bases for V and 7 bases for J; bases not matched to a gene: 11. This CDR3 region has 14 residues. Germline-derived CDR1 and CDR2 are SGHRS and YFSETQ.

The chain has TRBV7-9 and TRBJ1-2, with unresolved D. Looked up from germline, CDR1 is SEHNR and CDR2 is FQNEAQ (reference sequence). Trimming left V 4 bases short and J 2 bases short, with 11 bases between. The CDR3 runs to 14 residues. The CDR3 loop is CASSSLTVNYGYTF. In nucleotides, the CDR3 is TGTGCCAGCAGCTCCCTGACGGTAAACTATGGCTACACCTTC. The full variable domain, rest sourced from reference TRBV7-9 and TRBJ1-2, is DTGVSQNPRHKITKRGQNVTFRCDPISEHNRLYWYRQTLGQGPEFLTYFQNEAQLEKSRLLSDRFSAERPKGSFSTLEIQRTEQGDSAMYLCASSSLTVNYGYTFGSGTRLTVV.

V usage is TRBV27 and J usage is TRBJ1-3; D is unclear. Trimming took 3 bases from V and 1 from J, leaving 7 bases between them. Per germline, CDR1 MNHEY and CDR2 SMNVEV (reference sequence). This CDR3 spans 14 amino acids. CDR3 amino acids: CASSFAGSGNTIYF. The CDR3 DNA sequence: TGTGCCAGCAGTTTTGCGGGGTCTGGAAACACCATATATTTT.

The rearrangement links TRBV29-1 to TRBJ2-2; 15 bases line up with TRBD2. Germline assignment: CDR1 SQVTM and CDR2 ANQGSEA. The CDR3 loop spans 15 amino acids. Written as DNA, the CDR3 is TGCAGGAAGGGGACTAGCGGGAGGAGCACCGGGGAGCTGTTTTTT. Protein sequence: CRKGTSGRSTGELFF.

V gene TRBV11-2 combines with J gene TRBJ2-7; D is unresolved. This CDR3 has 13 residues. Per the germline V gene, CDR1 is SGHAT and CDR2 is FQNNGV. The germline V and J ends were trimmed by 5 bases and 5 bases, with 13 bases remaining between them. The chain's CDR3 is CASSLGINDEQYF. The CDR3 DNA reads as TGTGCCAGCAGCCTCGGTATCAACGACGAGCAGTACTTC.

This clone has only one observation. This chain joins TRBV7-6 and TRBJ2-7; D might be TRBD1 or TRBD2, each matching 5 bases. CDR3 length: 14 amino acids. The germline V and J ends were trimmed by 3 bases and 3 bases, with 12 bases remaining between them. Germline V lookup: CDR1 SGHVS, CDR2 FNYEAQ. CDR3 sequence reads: CASSFHGTDYEQYF. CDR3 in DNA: TGTGCCAGCAGCTTTCACGGGACGGACTACGAGCAGTACTTC.

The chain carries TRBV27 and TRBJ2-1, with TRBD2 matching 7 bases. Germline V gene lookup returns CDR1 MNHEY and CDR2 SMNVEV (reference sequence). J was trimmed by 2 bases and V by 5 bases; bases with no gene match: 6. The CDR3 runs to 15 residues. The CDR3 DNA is TGTGCCAGCAGTATCCAAGCGGGACCCTACAATGAGCAGTTCTTC. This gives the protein CASSIQAGPYNEQFF.

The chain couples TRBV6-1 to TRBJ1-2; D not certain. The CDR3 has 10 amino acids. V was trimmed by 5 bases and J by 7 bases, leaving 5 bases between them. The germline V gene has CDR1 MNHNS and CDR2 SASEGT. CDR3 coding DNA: TGTGCCAGCAGTTCCAGTGGCTACACCTTC. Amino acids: CASSSSGYTF.

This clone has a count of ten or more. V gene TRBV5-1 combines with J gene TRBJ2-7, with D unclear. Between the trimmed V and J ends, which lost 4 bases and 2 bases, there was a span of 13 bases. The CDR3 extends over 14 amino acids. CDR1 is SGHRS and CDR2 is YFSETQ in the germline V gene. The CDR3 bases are TGCGCCAGCAGCCGTTCTGAGGTAACCTACGAGCAGTACTTC. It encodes CASSRSEVTYEQYF.

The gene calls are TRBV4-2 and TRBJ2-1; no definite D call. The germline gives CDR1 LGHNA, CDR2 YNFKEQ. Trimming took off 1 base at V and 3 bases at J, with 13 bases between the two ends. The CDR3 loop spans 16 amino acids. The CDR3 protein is CASSQAGLQDYNEQFF. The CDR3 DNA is TGTGCCAGCAGCCAAGCCGGGCTTCAGGACTACAATGAGCAGTTCTTC.